Shown below are 21 T cell receptor beta chains from a single sample sequenced in a study of T cells in Graves' hyperthyroidism and ophthalmopathy. Amplification of TCR beta CDR3 regions used RNA as the template. Using the HTBI primer set, a first-round RT-PCR was run on the TCR CDR3. TCRdb reanalysed the multiplex PCR reads using MiXCR and keeps one entry per CDR3 protein. The repertoire consists of around 500,000 distinct CDR3 sequences, with roughly 16% occurring once and the leading ten covering over 25%. Sequences were obtained from blood. The receptors were sampled from a woman between 25 and 40 years old with Graves' ophthalmopathy.

This clonotype appeared many times. The V gene is TRBV9, the J gene TRBJ1-4; no clear D. Germline V CDR1 and CDR2: SGDLS, YYNGEE. CDR3 length: 16 residues. Trimming removed 3 bases from V and 1 base from J, with 13 bases in between. This CDR3 is CASSAYIGGTNEKLFF. CDR3 coding DNA: TGTGCCAGCAGCGCCTATATCGGTGGAACTAATGAAAAACTGTTTTTT.

This clonotype was detected ten times or more. The chain combines TRBV5-1 with TRBJ2-2; D possibly corresponds to TRBD1 (5 bases). CDR3 length: 17 amino acids. Trimming cost V 9 bases and J 1 base, with 22 bases left between them. The germline V gene encodes CDR1 SGHRS and CDR2 YFSETQ. Here the CDR3 reads CATPPAHDSRNTGELFF. The CDR3 DNA reads TGCGCCACTCCCCCGGCTCATGACAGCAGGAACACCGGGGAGCTGTTTTTT.

This clonotype was counted at least ten times. This sequence joins TRBV20-1 and TRBJ2-3; D not certain. This CDR3 is 13 amino acids long. V was clipped by 0 bases and J by 4 bases, with 8 bases between them. Germline loops: CDR1 DFQATT, CDR2 SNEGSKA (reference sequence). CDR3 sequence reads: CSARDLGPDTQYF. The CDR3, as DNA: TGCAGTGCTAGAGATCTCGGGCCAGATACGCAGTATTTT.

This clonotype was observed many times. The chain carries TRBV2 and TRBJ2-7, with D unresolved. This CDR3 has 14 residues. Trimming stripped 4 bases from V and 5 bases from J, with 15 bases between. Germline assignment: CDR1 SNHLY and CDR2 FYNNEI. CDR3 DNA sequence: TGTGCCAGCAGTGCCATCTTTAACCCGCACGAGCAGTACTTC. Translation gives CASSAIFNPHEQYF.

The rearrangement uses TRBV5-1 and TRBJ2-3; 9 bases fit TRBD2. With V trimmed by 5 bases and J by 7 bases, 8 bases remained unmatched. The CDR3 has 14 amino acids. Germline lookup yields CDR1 SGHRS and CDR2 YFSETQ. The CDR3 sequence: CASRPNAGGHTQYF. DNA for the CDR3: TGCGCCAGCAGACCAAACGCGGGGGGGCATACGCAGTATTTT.

The gene calls are TRBV28 and TRBJ2-2, with 7 bases identical to TRBD2. Germline V gene sequence: CDR1 MDHEN, CDR2 SYDVKM. With 2 bases clipped from V and 2 bases from J, the junction kept 14 bases outside the gene matches. There are 19 residues in the CDR3. CDR3 amino acids: CASSLGWDYLKANTGELFF. The DNA for the CDR3 is TGTGCCAGCAGTTTAGGATGGGACTACCTCAAGGCCAACACCGGGGAGCTGTTTTTT.

The chain joins TRBV7-3 to TRBJ2-1; 7 nucleotides line up with TRBD2. V lost 4 bases to trimming and J lost 7 bases; unmatched junction nucleotides: 7. This CDR3 spans 14 amino acids. The germline CDR1 and CDR2 sequences are SGHTA and FQGTGA. The CDR3 protein is CASSSGAGLNEQFF. The CDR3 nucleotides are TGTGCCAGCAGCTCGGGAGCGGGACTGAATGAGCAGTTCTTC.

This chain uses TRBV20-1 with TRBJ2-3; D not resolved. Germline values: CDR1 DFQATT, CDR2 SNEGSKA (reference sequence). This CDR3 comprises 15 residues. V was shortened by 6 bases and J by 1 base, with 17 bases between the two germline ends. CDR3 nucleotides: TGCAGTGCCCGCACCCCAGAGAGCCGCACAGATACGCAGTATTTT. It translates to CSARTPESRTDTQYF.

This rearrangement joins TRBV14 to TRBJ2-7; D might be TRBD1 or TRBD2, each matching 5 bases. Trimming took 3 bases from V and 2 from J, leaving 11 bases between them. Germline V gene lookup returns CDR1 SGHDN and CDR2 FVKESK. The CDR3 has 14 residues. The CDR3 region is CASSHRDEAYEQYF. CDR3 nucleotides: TGTGCCAGCAGCCACCGGGACGAAGCCTACGAGCAGTACTTC.

This clonotype was seen a few times. The chain couples TRBV30 to TRBJ2-2, with D hard to call. The CDR3 loop spans 14 amino acids. V was trimmed by 7 bases and J by 4 bases, leaving 16 bases between them. CDR1 is GTSNPN and CDR2 is SVGIG in the germline V gene (reference sequence). In DNA, the CDR3 is TGTGCCTTAGATAGGGTGTCGGTCACCGGGGAGCTGTTTTTT. The encoded protein is CALDRVSVTGELFF.

The chain employs TRBV7-2 and TRBJ2-7; 7 bases match TRBD2. CDR1 is SGHTA, CDR2 FQGNSA, per germline. Trimming removed 2 bases from V and 3 bases from J; junction bases left unmatched: 16. CDR3 length equals 18 residues. The CDR3 is CASSLWFLVEVAGYEQYF. The CDR3 nucleotides read TGTGCCAGCAGCTTATGGTTTCTGGTTGAAGTAGCGGGCTACGAGCAGTACTTC.

The V call is TRBV5-1, the J call TRBJ2-3; D perhaps matches TRBD1 (6 bases). CDR3 length: 15 amino acids. The germline V gene has CDR1 SGHRS and CDR2 YFSETQ. V was cut by 2 bases and J by 3 bases, with 13 bases left in between. Here the CDR3 reads CASSFTGIPTDTQYF. CDR3 DNA: TGCGCCAGCAGCTTTACAGGGATCCCAACAGATACGCAGTATTTT.

This clonotype was seen a few times. The V gene is TRBV5-6, the J gene TRBJ2-3, with D unresolved. Germline CDR1 SGHDT, CDR2 YYEEEE. The CDR3 totals 16 residues. V dropped 4 bases and J dropped 3 bases, with 18 bases sitting between them. The DNA for the CDR3 is TGTGCCAGCAGCCCCGCCAGGTTCCTGGGGACAGATACGCAGTATTTT. Its translation: CASSPARFLGTDTQYF.

Ten or more counts support this clonotype. The V call is TRBV11-3, the J call TRBJ2-7; a possible D gene is TRBD1 (5 bases). The germline V and J ends were trimmed by 5 bases and 6 bases, with 14 bases remaining between them. The CDR3 has 13 residues. The germline CDR1 and CDR2 sequences are SGHNT and YENEEA. The CDR3 region has the DNA TGTGCCAGCAGCATGGGCAGGGATGGCGAGCAGTACTTC. It yields the protein CASSMGRDGEQYF.

This clonotype has at least ten counts. The J gene is TRBJ1-4, the V gene TRBV12-3 or TRBV12-4; tentatively, D is TRBD1 (6 bases). This CDR3 has 18 residues. Trimming shortened V by 4 bases and J by 0 bases, and 18 bases separated the two germline ends. Here the CDR3 reads CASSSPGTGPTTNEKLFF. The CDR3, as DNA: TGTGCCAGCAGTTCCCCCGGAACAGGGCCCACAACTAATGAAAAACTGTTTTTT.

This clonotype has at least ten counts. V and J are TRBV18 and TRBJ2-7; no firm D call. CDR1 is KGHSH and CDR2 is LQKENI in the germline V gene. The V end lost 0 bases, the J end lost 0 bases, and 9 bases lay between the germline ends. The length of the CDR3 is 15 residues. This chain's CDR3 is CASSPPWDSSYEQYF. The CDR3 DNA follows: TGTGCCAGCTCACCACCGTGGGATAGCTCCTACGAGCAGTACTTC.

This chain links TRBV7-2 with TRBJ2-1; unclear D gene. V was trimmed by 1 base and J by 2 bases, leaving 12 bases between them. There are 16 residues in the CDR3. Germline V gene sequence: CDR1 SGHTA, CDR2 FQGNSA. CDR3 amino acids: CASSLGQAVTYNEQFF. Written as DNA, the CDR3 is TGTGCCAGCAGCTTAGGGCAGGCGGTCACCTACAATGAGCAGTTCTTC.

This clonotype occurred many times. V gene TRBV7-2 combines with J gene TRBJ2-1; the D gene is possibly TRBD2 (5 bases). Germline loops: CDR1 SGHTA, CDR2 FQGNSA. V dropped 5 bases and J dropped 6 bases, with 14 bases sitting between them. The CDR3 totals 14 residues. The CDR3 DNA reads as TGTGCCAGCAGCGATACGAGGGCTAGCAATGAGCAGTTCTTC. It encodes CASSDTRASNEQFF.

This clonotype has at least ten counts. The gene calls are TRBV20-1 and TRBJ2-1; unclear D gene. V lost 0 bases to trimming and J lost 8 bases, with 5 bases between them. CDR3 length equals 11 residues. CDR1 and CDR2 from the germline V gene are DFQATT and SNEGSKA (reference sequence). The CDR3, as DNA: TGCAGTGCTAGAGAGGGTCATGAGCAGTTCTTC. Translating gives CSAREGHEQFF.

The V gene is TRBV6-1, the J gene TRBJ2-1, with D hard to call. CDR1 is MNHNS and CDR2 is SASEGT in the germline V gene. The CDR3 is 12 residues long. V lost 5 bases, J lost 8 bases, and 10 bases lay in between. The chain's CDR3 is CASSPQVDEQFF. As DNA, the CDR3 is TGTGCCAGCAGTCCCCAAGTTGATGAGCAGTTCTTC.

The rearrangement uses TRBV9 and TRBJ2-1; D gene ambiguous. Germline V gene lookup returns CDR1 SGDLS and CDR2 YYNGEE. The CDR3 extends over 12 amino acids. V gave up 2 bases and J gave up 10 bases, with 10 bases separating them. DNA for the CDR3: TGTGCCAGCAGCGTTGGACCCGAGGAGCAGTTCTTC. Encoded protein: CASSVGPEEQFF. The entire variable domain, with the rest obtained from reference TRBV9 and TRBJ2-1, is as follows: DSGVTQTPKHLITATGQRVTLRCSPRSGDLSVYWYQQSLDQGLQFLIQYYNGEERAKGNILERFSAQQFPDLHSELNLSSLELGDSALYFCASSVGPEEQFFGPGTRLTVL.